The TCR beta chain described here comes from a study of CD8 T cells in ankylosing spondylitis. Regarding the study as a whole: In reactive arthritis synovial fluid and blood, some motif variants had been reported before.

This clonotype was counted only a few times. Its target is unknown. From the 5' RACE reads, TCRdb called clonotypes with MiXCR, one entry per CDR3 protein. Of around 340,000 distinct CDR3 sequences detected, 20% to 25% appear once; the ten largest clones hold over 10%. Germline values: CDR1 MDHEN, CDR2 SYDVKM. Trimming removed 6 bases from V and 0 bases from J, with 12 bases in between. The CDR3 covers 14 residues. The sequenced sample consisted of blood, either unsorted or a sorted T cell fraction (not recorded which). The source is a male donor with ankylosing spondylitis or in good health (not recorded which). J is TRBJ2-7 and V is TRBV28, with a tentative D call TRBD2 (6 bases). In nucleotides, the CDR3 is TGTGCCAGCAGCGGAGGGCATTTCTCCTACGAGCAGTACTTC. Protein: CASSGGHFSYEQYF.